The text below deals with one T cell receptor beta chain. Profiled with immunoSEQ multiplex PCR; TCRdb holds only in-frame clones, not every one. The table records tens of thousands of clones, 90% of them present only once. Germline-derived CDR1 and CDR2 are KGHDR and SFDVKD. J lost 6 bases, V lost 5 bases, and 8 bases had no gene match. This CDR3 region has 15 residues. The data were obtained in a study of blood T cell repertoires in COVID-19. The V and J genes are TRBV24-1 and TRBJ1-2, with 10 bases matching TRBD1. The sequenced sample was peripheral blood. The clonotype originates from a human donor in a cohort sampled during active COVID-19. The CDR3 reads CATSGPGQGEDGYTF. The CDR3 nucleotides are TGTGCCACCAGTGGACCTGGACAGGGGGAAGATGGCTACACCTTC.